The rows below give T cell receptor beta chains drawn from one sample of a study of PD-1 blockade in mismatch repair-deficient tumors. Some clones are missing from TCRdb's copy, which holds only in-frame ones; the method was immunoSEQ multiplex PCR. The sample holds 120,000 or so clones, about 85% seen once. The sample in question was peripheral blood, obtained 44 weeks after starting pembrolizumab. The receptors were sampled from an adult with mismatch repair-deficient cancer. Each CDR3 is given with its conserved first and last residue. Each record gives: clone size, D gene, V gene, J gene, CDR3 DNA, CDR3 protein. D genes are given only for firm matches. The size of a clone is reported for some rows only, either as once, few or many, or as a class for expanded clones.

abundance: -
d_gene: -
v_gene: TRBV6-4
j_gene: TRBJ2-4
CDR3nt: TGTGCCAGCAGTGACTTAGGGGTAGCGGAGATCAAAAACATTCAGTACTTC
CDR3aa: CASSDLGVAEIKNIQYF

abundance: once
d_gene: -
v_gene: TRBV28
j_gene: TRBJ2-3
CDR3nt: TGTGCCAGCAGTTTGGGCTCAGGAGAGTTCACAGATACGCAGTATTTT
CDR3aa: CASSLGSGEFTDTQYF

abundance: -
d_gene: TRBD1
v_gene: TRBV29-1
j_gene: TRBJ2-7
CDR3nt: TGCAGCGTTGAAAAAGGGACAGGGGCCGAGCAGTACTTC
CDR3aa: CSVEKGTGAEQYF

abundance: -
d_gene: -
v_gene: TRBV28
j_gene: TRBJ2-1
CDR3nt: TGTGCCAGCAGTCCCCGGGACCCCTCGAAGAATGAGCAGTTCTTC
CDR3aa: CASSPRDPSKNEQFF

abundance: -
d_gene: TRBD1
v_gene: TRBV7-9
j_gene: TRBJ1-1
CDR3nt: TGTGCCAGCAGACACCCGGACAGGGTAAACACTGAAGCTTTCTTT
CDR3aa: CASRHPDRVNTEAFF

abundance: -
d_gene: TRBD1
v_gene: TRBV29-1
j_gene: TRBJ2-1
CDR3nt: TGCAGCGTGGCCCCGGGACAGGGCTACAATGAGCAGTTCTTC
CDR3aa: CSVAPGQGYNEQFF

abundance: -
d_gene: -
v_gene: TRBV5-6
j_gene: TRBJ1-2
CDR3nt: TGTGCCAGCAGCGTGACGACGGTTGGGGGCTACACCTTC
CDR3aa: CASSVTTVGGYTF

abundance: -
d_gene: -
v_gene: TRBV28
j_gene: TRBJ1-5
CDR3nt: TGTGCCAGCAGTTTGGCAGGGGGCAATCAGCCCCAGCATTTT
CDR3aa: CASSLAGGNQPQHF

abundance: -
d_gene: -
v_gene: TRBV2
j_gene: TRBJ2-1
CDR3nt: TGTGCCAGCAAGTTAGAGTCCTACAATGAGCAGTTCTTC
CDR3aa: CASKLESYNEQFF

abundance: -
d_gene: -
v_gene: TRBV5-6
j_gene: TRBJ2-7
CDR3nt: TGTGCCAGCAGCCTAGAGGGACACCAACTCTTCTACGAGCAGTACTTC
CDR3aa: CASSLEGHQLFYEQYF

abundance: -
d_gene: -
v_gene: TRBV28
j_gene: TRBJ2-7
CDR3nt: TGTGCCAGCACGGATGGCGGGAAGAGCTCCTACGAGCAGTACTTC
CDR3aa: CASTDGGKSSYEQYF

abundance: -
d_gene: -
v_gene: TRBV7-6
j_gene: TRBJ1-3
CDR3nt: TGTGCCAGCAGCCCCCCCAGGGGAAACACCATATATTTT
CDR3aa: CASSPPRGNTIYF

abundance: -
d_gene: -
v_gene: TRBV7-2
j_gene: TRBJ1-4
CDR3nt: TGTGCCAGCAGCTTAGTTGGGCCCTCCCCAAACGAAAAACTGTTTTTT
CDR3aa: CASSLVGPSPNEKLFF